This is a list of T cell receptor beta chains from one sample in a study of cytomegalovirus exposure and HLA in healthy donors. Sequencing was performed with immunoSEQ multiplex PCR; in TCRdb, only in-frame clones are kept and a portion is missing. Among 150,000 to 200,000 clones listed, around 79% were seen once. The sample comprised PBMCs. These receptors were obtained from a woman aged 45-59 years in good health and CMV-seronegative. Each CDR3 is given with its conserved first and last residue. The D gene is left open where the match is weak. For some rows the clone size is stated as once, few or many, or as a class when expanded; others skip it.

.	TRBV6-1	14	.	TRBJ2-1	TGTGCCAGCAGGCAACTGAACTTTATTGGTGAGCAGTTCTTC	CASRQLNFIGEQFF
TRBD1	TRBV19	16	once	TRBJ1-2	TGTGCCAGTAGTATAGATGGCCAGGGACAGCTCTATGGCTACACCTTC	CASSIDGQGQLYGYTF
TRBD1	TRBV4-1	17	.	TRBJ1-4	TGCGCCAGCAGCCAAGAGGGTCGGACAGGGGGTAATGAAAAACTGTTTTTT	CASSQEGRTGGNEKLFF
TRBD1	TRBV5-6	15	.	TRBJ1-2	TGTGCCAGCAGCTTGAGCAAAGACAGGGCTGGTGGCTACACCTTC	CASSLSKDRAGGYTF
TRBD1	TRBV4-1	14	.	TRBJ1-2	TGCGCCAGCAGCCAAGAGCCGGGACAGTGGGGCTACACCTTC	CASSQEPGQWGYTF
TRBD1	TRBV5-1	17	.	TRBJ2-7	TGCGCCAGCAGCTTGGCCTCCGGGACAGGGAGTGTACAAGAGCAGTACTTC	CASSLASGTGSVQEQYF
TRBD1	TRBV2	13	few	TRBJ1-1	TGTGCCAGCAAGGACAGGGGGCGAGGTGAAGCTTTCTTT	CASKDRGRGEAFF
TRBD1	TRBV28	15	.	TRBJ1-1	TGTGCCAGCAGGCAGGCAGGGGGCGTAGGAACTGAAGCTTTCTTT	CASRQAGGVGTEAFF
.	TRBV30	17	.	TRBJ2-1	TGTGCCTGGAGCGAAACCCGACTAGGGGTTTCTTACAATGAGCAGTTCTTC	CAWSETRLGVSYNEQFF
TRBD1	TRBV5-1	15	.	TRBJ1-3	TGCGCCAGCAGCTCCCAGACAGGGGCAGGAAACACCATATATTTT	CASSSQTGAGNTIYF
TRBD2	TRBV6-1	14	.	TRBJ2-3	TGTGCCAGCAGTCCGGGAGGGAGCACAGATACGCAGTATTTT	CASSPGGSTDTQYF
TRBD2	TRBV10-3	13	.	TRBJ2-1	TGTGCCATCGAGCGGGAGGTTAGCAATGAGCAGTTCTTC	CAIEREVSNEQFF
.	TRBV7-2	14	.	TRBJ1-1	TGTGCCAGCAGCTTTCAGGGCATGAACACTGAAGCTTTCTTT	CASSFQGMNTEAFF
.	TRBV4-2	13	few	TRBJ2-1	TGTGCCAGCAGCCAAGGTTTCAGTAATGAGCAGTTCTTC	CASSQGFSNEQFF
.	TRBV15	14	.	TRBJ1-1	TGTGCCACCAGCAGGGATGGAGGGAACACTGAAGCTTTCTTT	CATSRDGGNTEAFF
.	TRBV18	15	.	TRBJ1-1	TGTGCCAGCTCCCTAGGGGGAACCATGAACACTGAAGCTTTCTTT	CASSLGGTMNTEAFF
.	TRBV7-9	14	few	TRBJ1-1	TGTGCCAGCAGCTTAGTACAGCAGAACACTGAAGCTTTCTTT	CASSLVQQNTEAFF
.	TRBV9	17	.	TRBJ2-1	TGTGCCAGCAGCTTTTCCCTCAAAACCGGGACCTACAATGAGCAGTTCTTC	CASSFSLKTGTYNEQFF
.	TRBV4-1	19	.	TRBJ1-5	TGCGCCAGCAGCCTCTCTAATGGGAGAGGACGGCATAGCAATCAGCCCCAGCATTTT	CASSLSNGRGRHSNQPQHF
TRBD1	TRBV28	18	.	TRBJ1-3	TGTGCCAGCAGTTTAAGCTTCGGGGGACAGGGCACAAGAAACACCATATATTTT	CASSLSFGGQGTRNTIYF
TRBD1	TRBV28	15	.	TRBJ1-1	TGTGCCAGCAGTCCCTTGGGACAGGGGGGCTCTGAAGCTTTCTTT	CASSPLGQGGSEAFF
TRBD1	TRBV11-1	15	.	TRBJ1-1	TGTGCCAGCAGCCTGGGACAGGGCCTGAACACTGAAGCTTTCTTT	CASSLGQGLNTEAFF
TRBD1	TRBV5-6	16	.	TRBJ1-2	TGTGCCAGCAGCTTGGGTAGGACAGGCAGGAACTATGGCTACACCTTC	CASSLGRTGRNYGYTF
TRBD2	TRBV7-2	19	.	TRBJ2-3	TGTGCCAGCAGCTTAGCGCGAAGCGGGGGTACCCTACGCACAGATACGCAGTATTTT	CASSLARSGGTLRTDTQYF
TRBD1	TRBV5-1	15	few	TRBJ2-7	TGCGCCAGCAGCTTGGTGGGGACAGGGGTCAACGAGCAGTACTTC	CASSLVGTGVNEQYF
TRBD1	TRBV27	17	.	TRBJ2-1	TGTGCCAGCAGTTTAGGCAGGGGGCGACTCTCCTACAATGAGCAGTTCTTC	CASSLGRGRLSYNEQFF
TRBD2	TRBV4-3	16	.	TRBJ2-1	TGCGCCAGCAGCCAAGACGGGCGGGGGGCAAGGAATGAGCAGTTCTTC	CASSQDGRGARNEQFF
.	TRBV9	18	.	TRBJ1-1	TGTGCCAGCAGCCCCACCGAGGGCCGGAGGGGAGGGAGCACTGAAGCTTTCTTT	CASSPTEGRRGGSTEAFF
.	TRBV7-2	16	once	TRBJ1-6	TGTGCCAGCAGCTTTCGAGGACACTCCTATAATTCACCCCTCCACTTT	CASSFRGHSYNSPLHF
.	TRBV30	11	.	TRBJ1-3	TGTGCCTGGAGCTCGGGAAACACCATATATTTT	CAWSSGNTIYF
.	TRBV19	15	.	TRBJ2-3	TGTGCCAGCTCAACTACTCCCGCCCCTGGAGGTACGCAGTATTTT	CASSTTPAPGGTQYF
TRBD2	TRBV13	19	.	TRBJ2-1	TGTGCCAGCAGCTCCGTTTGGGGACTAGCGGGAGAGGGGGGGTATGAGCAGTTCTTC	CASSSVWGLAGEGGYEQFF
.	TRBV6-5	14	few	TRBJ2-7	TGTGCCAGCACCAACCCGGGGAGATCCCACGAGCAGTACTTC	CASTNPGRSHEQYF
.	TRBV28	16	.	TRBJ2-7	TGTGCCAGCAGTTTATATGGGGTAGGGAGAAGAGGCGAGCAGTACTTC	CASSLYGVGRRGEQYF
TRBD1	TRBV27	15	.	TRBJ1-6	TGTGCCAGCAGTCCCTCGACAGGGAATAATTCACCCCTCCACTTT	CASSPSTGNNSPLHF
.	TRBV19	14	.	TRBJ1-5	TGTGCCAGTAAATTACAGGGTAGTAATCAGCCCCAGCATTTT	CASKLQGSNQPQHF
.	TRBV28	15	few	TRBJ1-4	TGTGCCGCGCGGGTGGGTGGGGGCACTAATGAAAAACTGTTTTTT	CAARVGGGTNEKLFF
.	TRBV28	14	.	TRBJ2-2	TGTGCCAGCTGCTGGACAGCGAACACCGGGGAGCTGTTTTTT	CASCWTANTGELFF
.	TRBV6-1	13	.	TRBJ1-2	TGTGCCAGCCCCCCCCGGCCCGGAGGTGGCTACACCTTC	CASPPRPGGGYTF
TRBD2	TRBV7-2	19	.	TRBJ2-5	TGTGCCAGCAGCCGTAACCCCGGGACTAGCGGGAAGACTCGGGAGACCCAGTACTTC	CASSRNPGTSGKTRETQYF
.	TRBV4-1	13	.	TRBJ1-6	TGCGCCAGCAGCCAAGATCTCAATTCACCCCTCCACTTT	CASSQDLNSPLHF
.	TRBV19	15	.	TRBJ1-2	TGTGCCAGTACCACTCCCGCGGCTGGGAACTATGGCTACACCTTC	CASTTPAAGNYGYTF